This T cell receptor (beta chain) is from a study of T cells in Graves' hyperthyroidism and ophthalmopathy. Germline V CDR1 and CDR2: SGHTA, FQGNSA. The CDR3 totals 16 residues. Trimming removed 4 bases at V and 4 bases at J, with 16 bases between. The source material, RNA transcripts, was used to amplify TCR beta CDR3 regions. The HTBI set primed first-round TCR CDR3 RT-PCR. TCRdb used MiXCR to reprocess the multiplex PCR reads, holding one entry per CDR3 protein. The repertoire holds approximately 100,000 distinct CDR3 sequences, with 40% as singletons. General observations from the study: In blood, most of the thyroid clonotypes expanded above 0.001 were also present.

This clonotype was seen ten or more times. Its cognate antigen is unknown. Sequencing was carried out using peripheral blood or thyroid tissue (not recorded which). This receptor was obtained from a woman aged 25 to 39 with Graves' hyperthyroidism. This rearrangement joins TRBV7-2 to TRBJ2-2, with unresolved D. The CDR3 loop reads CASSSPVARVTGELFF. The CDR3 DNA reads TGTGCCAGCAGCTCCCCCGTTGCCCGGGTCACCGGGGAGCTGTTTTTT.